The clone carrying this T cell receptor (beta chain) was counted only a few times. The repertoire was sequenced with immunoSEQ multiplex PCR; TCRdb's copy has only in-frame clones and lacks some. The sample yields 60,000 to 75,000 clones, around 87% seen once. This sample was included in a study of PD-L1 blockade in urothelial cancer. V lost 1 base, J lost 6 bases, and 10 bases stayed unmatched. The germline CDR1 and CDR2 sequences are LNHNV and YYDKDF (reference sequence). The CDR3 has 16 residues. The time point here: pretreatment peripheral blood. This receptor was identified in a man aged 55 to 70 with urothelial cancer. V gene TRBV15 combines with J gene TRBJ2-3; TRBD2 agrees at 7 bases. This material consisted of PBMCs, taken around atezolizumab (anti-PD-L1) treatment. This chain's CDR3 is CATSRVLGRGTDTQYF. Written as DNA, the CDR3 is TGTGCCACCAGCAGAGTTCTTGGGCGGGGGACTGATACGCAGTATTTT.